This T cell receptor (beta chain) was recorded in a study of blood T cells in healthy people across ages. Each of the donors had around 10 milliliters of peripheral blood drawn into EDTA-treated Vacutainer tubes. Sample-barcoded 5' priming and a J-beta primer mix drove a second PCR of roughly 6 to 12 cycles. Each of the cDNA molecules was tagged by a template-switch adaptor with 12 random nucleotides. TCRdb used MiXCR to reprocess the 5' RACE reads, holding one entry per CDR3 protein. This table holds hundreds of thousands of distinct CDR3 sequences, approximately 52% found once. Germline CDR1 is SGHRS and CDR2 is YFSETQ. The CDR3 loop spans 15 amino acids. Trimming took 2 bases from V and 1 from J, leaving 10 bases between them.

V is TRBV5-1 and J is TRBJ1-5; no reliable D call. Source material: blood. The receptor's source is a woman of 80 years or more in good health. CDR3 loop: CASSFPFSSNQPQHF. The CDR3 nucleotides are TGCGCCAGCAGCTTCCCTTTTTCGAGCAATCAGCCCCAGCATTTT. Together with reference TRBV5-1 and TRBJ1-5, the CDR3 gives the full variable domain: KAGVTQTPRYLIKTRGQQVTLSCSPISGHRSVSWYQQTPGQGLQFLFEYFSETQRNKGNFPGRFSGRQFSNSRSEMNVSTLELGDSALYLCASSFPFSSNQPQHFGDGTRLSIL.